This TCR beta chain is drawn from a study of T-cell reconstitution after alpha-beta-depleted transplantation in children (dated by TCRdb to 2015 to 2016). As for the study more broadly: Using TCR repertoire profiling, the study followed T-cell immune reconstitution in a quantitative way in children after TCRalphabeta/CD19-depleted allogeneic hematopoietic cell transplantation. Beyond this particular receptor, the publication reports: About two months after transplant, the apparently early recovery of alphabetaT-cell counts reportedly depended on just several hundred clones that had expanded rapidly and came from non-depleted graft cells. In some patients, high TCRbeta diversity at day 60 was attributed to recipient T cells and intrathymic progenitors that had survived conditioning. The frequencies of hyperexpanded clones fell over the following months, and after one year, T-cell counts and TCRbeta diversity were mostly attributed to newly produced T cells.

Library preparation was by PCR. The sample was run on an Illumina HiSeq 2500. To normalize quantification of the TCRbeta repertoire, the TCR libraries were built with molecular barcoding that relied on unique molecular identifiers. TCRdb itself trimmed the public reads at Q25 with fastp, ran MiXCR and retained productive beta chains. CDR3 protein sequences are deduplicated, and each keeps its most common genes and DNA. Counted in this sample were approximately 1,000,000 distinct CDR3 sequences; 25% to 35% of them appeared once. Of the sample, about 28% falls within the top ten clones. Worth noting for this clonotype: Its target antigen remains unknown. Base quality data are lacking; no much larger clone is found one base away.

Between the V and J ends, shortened by 1 base and 8 bases respectively, the junction contains 8 bases. According to the germline V gene (reference sequence), CDR1 reads LGHDT and CDR2 reads YNNKEL. Taken from cysteine to phenylalanine, the CDR3 has 12 residues. Only the CDR3 DNA stays, 36 bases, in frame from base 1. This specimen's treatment or condition label, per the study, means: allogeneic hematopoietic cell transplantation with graft depleted of TCRalphabeta T cells and CD19 B cells. The children who served as transplant recipients had been given grafts of TCRalphabeta/CD19-depleted allogeneic hematopoietic cells.

This TCR was recovered from a boy under two years old who had a stem cell transplant for SCID, so the T cells may come from the graft donor. The material was PBMCs, mostly from graft donor cells, obtained 360 days after TCRalphabeta/CD19-depleted stem cell transplant. Recombination joined TRBV3-1 with TRBJ2-5; a tentative D match to TRBD2 spans 5 bases. At the DNA level, the sequence is TGTGCCAGCAGCCAAGCGGCGGGTACCCAGTACTTC. The translation is CASSQAAGTQYF.